This TCR beta chain was sequenced in a study of T cell repertoires in cytomegalovirus infection. As for the study in general: Well-studied HLA-B-restricted epitopes and recently identified HLA-C-restricted epitopes of CMV were both used in the study. Public signatures in TCR beta pointed to CMV infection and matching HLA type. Study results and limitations: Dominating the ex vivo response were TCR beta clonotypes that were CMV-specific and HLA-C-restricted.

Germline values: CDR1 LNHDA, CDR2 SQIVND (reference sequence). The V and J ends lost 7 bases and 5 bases respectively, with 17 bases between them. This CDR3 is built from 14 residues. TCRdb independently ran MiXCR on the reads; one entry per CDR3 protein. The table has 250,000 to 300,000 distinct CDR3 sequences, about 20% seen once. Points on this clonotype: The antigen is unknown.

The sequenced sample was cultured PBMCs, obtained from culture after CMV antigen stimulation. This clonotype originated in a human donor in good health (CMV status not recorded). Some clones in this sample may be carry-over from other donors' samples. The rearrangement joins TRBV19 to TRBJ1-1, with D uncertain. CDR3 protein: CASTPLSAGTEAFF. The DNA for the CDR3 is TGTGCCAGTACCCCGCTGTCGGCGGGGACTGAAGCTTTCTTT. The variable domain in full, completed from reference TRBV19 and TRBJ1-1, reads DGGITQSPKYLFRKEGQNVTLSCEQNLNHDAMYWYRQDPGQGLRLIYYSQIVNDFQKGDIAEGYSVSREKKESFPLTVTSAQKNPTAFYLCASTPLSAGTEAFFGQGTRLTVV.